This T cell receptor (beta chain) comes out of a study of cytotoxic CD8 clonotypes in ibrutinib-treated CLL. Study outcomes and limitations: Public clonotypes were uncommon and contracted or stayed stable on treatment. Clonality increased at ibrutinib response, then returned toward baseline at progression. The study found baseline clonality above age-matched healthy donors, tracking circulating CD8+ T-cell counts.

T cells were sequenced at a targeted depth of 1 in 200,000 to 1 in 1 million. Sequencing used immunoSEQ multiplex PCR; TCRdb keeps in-frame clones, though not all of them. The top ten clones hold about 40% of a sample with over 95,000 clones, approximately 56% of them seen once. This CDR3 comprises 13 residues. Germline V gene lookup returns CDR1 SGDLS and CDR2 YYNGEE. V lost 3 bases to trimming and J lost 4 bases, with 7 bases between them. Only a few counts were recorded for this clone. Its antigen is unknown. The sequence derives from a human donor with chronic lymphocytic leukemia. This chain joins TRBV9 and TRBJ1-4; D perhaps matches TRBD1 (5 bases). The material was PBMCs, obtained after 24 months of ibrutinib treatment. The CDR3 reads CASSADSNEKLFF. The CDR3 DNA sequence: TGTGCCAGCAGCGCTGACAGTAATGAAAAACTGTTTTTT.